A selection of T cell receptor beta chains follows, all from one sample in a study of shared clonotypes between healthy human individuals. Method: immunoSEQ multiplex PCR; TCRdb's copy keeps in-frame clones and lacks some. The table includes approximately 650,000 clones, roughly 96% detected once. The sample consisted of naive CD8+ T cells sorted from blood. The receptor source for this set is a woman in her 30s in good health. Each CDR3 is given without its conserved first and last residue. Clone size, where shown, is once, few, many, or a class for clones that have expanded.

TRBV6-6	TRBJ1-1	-	ASSPETVGVTEAF
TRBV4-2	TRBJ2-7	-	ASSQEDGGTTPYEQY
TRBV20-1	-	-	SAADSYEQY
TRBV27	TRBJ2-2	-	ASSRGTSIGELF
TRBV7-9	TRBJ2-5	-	ASTSKETQY
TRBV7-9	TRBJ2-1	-	ASMSSYNEQF
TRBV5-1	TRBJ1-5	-	ASRLGGADNQPQH
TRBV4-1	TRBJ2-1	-	ASSQSSGNEQF
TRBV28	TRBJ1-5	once	ASSFVGTGGLDQPQH
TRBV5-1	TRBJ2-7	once	ASNDEPSYEQY
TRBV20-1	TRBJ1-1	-	SARSGGEAF
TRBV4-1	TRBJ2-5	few	ASSQAPGLQETQY
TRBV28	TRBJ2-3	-	ASSFEDREGSNRGLNTQY
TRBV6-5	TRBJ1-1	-	ATQRGTVTATEAF
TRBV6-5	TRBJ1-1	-	ASIAGGAAF
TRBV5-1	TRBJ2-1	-	ASSFTGDNEQF
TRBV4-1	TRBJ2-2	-	ASSQDTTDGELF
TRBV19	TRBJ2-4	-	ASSISEEEVRNIQY
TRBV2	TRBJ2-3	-	ASSDWDPTATDTQY
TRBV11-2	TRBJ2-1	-	ASSSSDLNEQF
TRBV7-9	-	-	ASSSGFTYEQY
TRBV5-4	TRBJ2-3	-	ASGDPGDTQY
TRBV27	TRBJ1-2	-	TSSSDGVYGYT
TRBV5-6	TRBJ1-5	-	ASSTLNNQPQH
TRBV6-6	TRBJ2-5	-	ASSYERNQETQY
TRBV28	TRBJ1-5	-	ASSLQGSRNQPQH
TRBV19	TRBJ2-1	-	ASSQGLASYNEQF
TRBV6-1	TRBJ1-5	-	ATTGGSQPQH